Below are 19 T cell receptor beta chains sequenced from a single sample in a study of neurological immune-mediated disorders. TCRdb re-called the 5' RACE reads through MiXCR, storing one row per CDR3 protein. The repertoire holds about 66,000 distinct CDR3 sequences, with roughly 4.3% as singletons. The sequenced sample was PBMCs. The receptor source for this set is a man aged 25-45 years with multiple sclerosis.

This clonotype has at least ten counts. The chain recombines TRBV25-1 with TRBJ2-7; the D gene is possibly TRBD1 (6 bases). Germline-derived CDR1 and CDR2 are MGHDK and SYGVNS. This CDR3 is 15 amino acids long. V was cut by 1 base and J by 2 bases, with 12 bases left in between. In DNA form, the CDR3 reads TGTGCCAGCAGTGAATCCATCCAGGGGACCTACGAGCAGTACTTC. It specifies CASSESIQGTYEQYF.

Comments on this clonotype: The conserved final phenylalanine or tryptophan is absent from the CDR3, which likely points to a read error. This chain links TRBV7-9 with TRBJ1-2; D is perhaps TRBD1 (5 bases). CDR1 SEHNR and CDR2 FQNEAQ come from the germline V gene (reference sequence). The CDR3 is 13 amino acids. V shed 5 bases and J shed 7 bases, with 14 bases lying between them. The CDR3 sequence is CASSPGLPIGYTN. Written as DNA, the CDR3 is TGTGCCAGCAGCCCGGGACTCCCCATTGGCTACACCAAC.

This clonotype has a handful of counts. This sequence joins TRBV7-8 and TRBJ2-1; 10 bases match TRBD2. V shed 3 bases, J shed 7 bases, and the junction held 9 bases outside the gene matches. The CDR3 totals 16 residues. Per germline, CDR1 SGHVS and CDR2 FQNEAQ. The CDR3 sequence is CASSFAAGGDINEQFF. In nucleotides, the CDR3 is TGTGCCAGCAGCTTCGCAGCGGGGGGGGATATAAATGAGCAGTTCTTC.

Comment on this clonotype: One junction end does not reproduce the germline sequence, and a read error may be involved. The chain joins TRBV6-1 to TRBJ1-6, with no clear D. There are 14 residues in the CDR3. CDR1 is MNHNS and CDR2 is SASEGT in the germline V gene. CDR3: CASSEGKGGSPLNF. The CDR3 DNA follows: TGTGCCAGCAGTGAAGGGAAAGGAGGGTCACCCCTCAACTTT.

The table lists this clonotype with many counts. V and J are TRBV29-1 and TRBJ1-1, with a possible D match to TRBD1 (5 bases). The CDR3 has 14 residues. Per the germline V gene, CDR1 is SQVTM and CDR2 is ANQGSEA. V shed 7 bases and J shed 0 bases, with 15 bases lying between them. The CDR3 protein is CSAQEDTMNTEAFF. The CDR3 DNA reads TGCAGCGCCCAGGAGGACACTATGAACACTGAAGCTTTCTTT. Full variable domain (remainder filled in from reference TRBV29-1 and TRBJ1-1): SAVISQKPSRDICQRGTSLTIQCQVDSQVTMMFWYRQQPGQSLTLIATANQGSEATYESGFVIDKFPISRPNLTFSTLTVSNMSPEDSSIYLCSAQEDTMNTEAFFGQGTRLTVV.

Ten or more counts support this clonotype. The chain links TRBV5-6 to TRBJ2-5, with TRBD1 identical over 10 bases. The CDR3 runs 15 residues. Unmatched junction bases numbered 6, after V lost 4 bases and J lost 3 bases. In germline, CDR1 is SGHDT, CDR2 YYEEEE. The CDR3 coding sequence is TGTGCCAGCAGCCTCCCAGGGACAGGGGAAGAGACCCAGTACTTC. Translated, it gives CASSLPGTGEETQYF. The full variable domain, in which reference TRBV5-6 and TRBJ2-5 provide the parts outside the CDR3, is DAGVTQSPTHLIKTRGQQVTLRCSPKSGHDTVSWYQQALGQGPQFIFQYYEEEERQRGNFPDRFSGHQFPNYSSELNVNALLLGDSALYLCASSLPGTGEETQYFGPGTRLLVL.

The chain carries TRBV2 and TRBJ2-1; 7 bases are a match to TRBD1. CDR1 SNHLY and CDR2 FYNNEI come from the germline V gene. The CDR3 has 15 residues. Trimming removed 3 bases from V and 5 bases from J; junction bases left unmatched: 7. This CDR3 is CASSEEGGINNEQFF. The CDR3 nucleotides read TGTGCCAGCAGTGAGGAAGGGGGCATAAACAATGAGCAGTTCTTC. Together with reference TRBV2 and TRBJ2-1, the CDR3 gives the full variable domain: EPEVTQTPSHQVTQMGQEVILRCVPISNHLYFYWYRQILGQKVEFLVSFYNNEISEKSEIFDDQFSVERPDGSNFTLKIRSTKLEDSAMYFCASSEEGGINNEQFFGPGTRLTVL.

The chain is built from TRBV10-3 and TRBJ1-3; D unclear. The CDR3 length is 15 residues. Trimming took off 7 bases at V and 0 bases at J, with 13 bases between the two ends. In germline, CDR1 is ENHRY, CDR2 SYGVKD. In DNA form, the CDR3 reads TGTGCCATCACCTCTAGGGTCAGCTCTGGAAACACCATATATTTT. It specifies CAITSRVSSGNTIYF.

As to this clonotype: An end of the junction differs from the germline gene, which may be a read error. The chain links TRBV6-6 to TRBJ1-6, with TRBD1 identical over 9 bases. This CDR3 is built from 14 residues. The germline gives CDR1 MNHNY, CDR2 SVGAGI (reference sequence). Here the CDR3 reads CASSYGQGSSPLNF. DNA of the CDR3: TGTGCCAGCAGTTACGGACAGGGGAGCTCACCCCTCAACTTT.

In this sample, this clonotype turned up many times. The CDR3 loop reads CTSSQDRARYNEQFF. The CDR3 DNA sequence: TGCACCAGCAGCCAAGATCGGGCTCGCTACAATGAGCAGTTCTTC. V and J are TRBV1 and TRBJ2-1. TRBV1 is recorded as a pseudogene. The length of the CDR3 is 15 residues.

This clonotype was counted many times. The chain carries TRBV6-1 and TRBJ1-1; D is possibly TRBD1 (5 bases). V shed 5 bases and J shed 1 base, with 17 bases lying between them. Germline-derived CDR1 and CDR2 are MNHNS and SASEGT. The CDR3 is made up of 16 amino acids. DNA for the CDR3: TGTGCCAGCAGTCCTTTGGTGGCAGGGCCGAACACTGAAGCTTTCTTT. Its translation is CASSPLVAGPNTEAFF.

This clonotype was counted ten times or more. This rearrangement joins TRBV10-3 to TRBJ2-1, with 14 bases identical to TRBD2. In germline, CDR1 is ENHRY, CDR2 SYGVKD. V lost 10 bases to trimming and J lost 10 bases; unmatched junction nucleotides: 12. The CDR3 totals 15 residues. CDR3 coding DNA: TGTGCCACCTCCCCCGGGACTAGCGGGGGCCCCGAGCAGTTCTTC. Translating it yields CATSPGTSGGPEQFF.

This clonotype was observed a few times. The rearrangement joins TRBV7-8 to TRBJ1-1; D uncertain. Per the germline V gene, CDR1 is SGHVS and CDR2 is FQNEAQ. Trimming shortened V by 4 bases and J by 1 base, and 13 bases separated the two germline ends. CDR3 length equals 15 residues. For the CDR3, the DNA is TGTGCCAGCAGCTCCTCACAAGGCGGGAACACTGAAGCTTTCTTT. It is translated as CASSSSQGGNTEAFF.

This clonotype was seen a few times. The junction and the germline gene differ at one end; a read error may be behind it. The genes are TRBV27 and TRBJ1-6, with D possibly being TRBD1 (6 bases). CDR1 and CDR2 (germline): MNHEY, SMNVEV (reference sequence). The CDR3 has 15 amino acids. This CDR3 is CASSLSMAGDSPLNF. The CDR3 DNA sequence: TGTGCCAGCAGTTTATCGATGGCAGGGGATTCACCCCTCAACTTT.

In its sample, this clonotype was seen many times. V is TRBV7-2 and J is TRBJ2-5, with D unresolved. Germline V gene data show CDR1 as SGHTA and CDR2 as FQGNSA. Trimming took 4 bases from V and 1 from J, leaving 13 bases between them. The CDR3 consists of 15 residues. CDR3 DNA sequence: TGTGCCAGCAGCTCCCTAAGACCCAGCCAAGAGACCCAGTACTTC. This gives the protein CASSSLRPSQETQYF.

This clonotype was detected once. The V call is TRBV25-1, the J call TRBJ1-2; D ambiguous. V was pared by 3 bases and J by 14 bases, with 22 bases between. The CDR3 extends over 14 amino acids. Germline V gene data show CDR1 as MGHDK and CDR2 as SYGVNS. The CDR3 DNA reads TGTGCCAGCAGTGAGATGGGCCCGAACTATGGCGAAACCTTC. Protein product: CASSEMGPNYGETF.

The table lists this clonotype with many counts. The chain employs TRBV3-1 and TRBJ2-5; a weak D match, TRBD2 (6 bases). The CDR3 consists of 14 residues. V was pared by 1 base and J by 3 bases, with 9 bases between. In germline, CDR1 is LGHDT, CDR2 YNNKEL (reference sequence). CDR3 in amino acids: CASSQAAGEETQYF. As DNA, the CDR3 is TGTGCCAGCAGCCAAGCAGCGGGCGAAGAGACCCAGTACTTC.

At least ten counts were recorded for this clonotype. This sequence joins TRBV12-3 or TRBV12-4 and TRBJ1-2; D not resolved. Trimming removed 4 bases at V and 2 bases at J, with 14 bases between. The CDR3 has 15 residues. The DNA for the CDR3 is TGTGCCAGCAGTTCCCACGGGGTACCGAACTATGGCTACACCTTC. It translates to CASSSHGVPNYGYTF.

V is TRBV7-2 and J is TRBJ1-2; no reliable D call. Germline V gene sequence: CDR1 SGHTA, CDR2 FQGNSA. The CDR3 consists of 12 residues. Deletions cut 4 bases from V and 8 bases from J, with 11 bases between. The CDR3 bases are TGTGCCAGCAGCTCCGGGATCGGGGGCTACACCTTC. This encodes CASSSGIGGYTF.